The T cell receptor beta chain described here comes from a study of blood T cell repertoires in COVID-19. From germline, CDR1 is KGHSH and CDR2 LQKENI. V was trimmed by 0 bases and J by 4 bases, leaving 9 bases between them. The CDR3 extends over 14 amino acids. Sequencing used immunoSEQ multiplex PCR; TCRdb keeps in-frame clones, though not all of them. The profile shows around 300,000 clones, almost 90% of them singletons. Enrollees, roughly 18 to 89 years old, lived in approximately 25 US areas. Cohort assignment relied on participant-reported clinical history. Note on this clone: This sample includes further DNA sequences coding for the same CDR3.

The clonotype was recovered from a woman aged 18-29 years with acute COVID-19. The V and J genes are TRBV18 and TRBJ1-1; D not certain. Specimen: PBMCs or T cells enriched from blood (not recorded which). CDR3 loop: CASSPPGGSTEAFF. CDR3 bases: TGTGCCAGCTCACCACCGGGAGGGAGCACTGAAGCTTTCTTT.